The T cell receptor (beta chain) under discussion was sequenced for a study of control samples from healthy donors and cancer patients. V lost 4 bases to trimming and J lost 5 bases; unmatched junction nucleotides: 2. CDR1 and CDR2 (germline): ENHRY, SYGVKD. The CDR3 contains 14 residues. Using immunoSEQ multiplex PCR, the repertoire was profiled, and TCRdb retains in-frame clones only, with some absent. The sample consists of 130,000 to 150,000 clones, around 92% of them appearing once. This chain connects TRBV10-3 to TRBJ2-2; 9 nucleotides line up with TRBD2. The specimen was blood. This clonotype was sampled from a man younger than 40 in good health. The CDR3 DNA follows: TGTGCCATCAGTGCCCTAGCGGGGACCGGGGAGCTGTTTTTT. Protein product: CAISALAGTGELFF.